Ten or more counts support the clone carrying this T cell receptor beta chain. Its antigen is not identified. The CDR3 totals 14 residues. The V gene lost 6 bases and the J gene lost 3 bases, with 13 bases spanning the gap. The germline CDR1 and CDR2 sequences are MNHNS and SASEGT. TCR beta CDR3 regions were amplified from RNA transcripts. HTBI primers were employed in a first-round RT-PCR of the TCR CDR3. TCRdb called the multiplex PCR reads again in MiXCR, with one record for every CDR3 protein. Of more than 450,000 distinct CDR3 sequences listed, about 14% are singletons. This specimen comes from a study of T cells in Graves' hyperthyroidism and ophthalmopathy. Findings of the study overall: The model identified upcoming ophthalmopathy a median roughly 6 months ahead of onset.

Material: blood. The receptor was derived from a woman aged 40 to 50 with Graves' hyperthyroidism. This rearrangement joins TRBV6-1 to TRBJ2-3, with D tentatively TRBD2 (6 bases). The CDR3 loop reads CASSQRAGTDTQYF. In DNA form, the CDR3 reads TGTGCCAGCAGCCAGAGAGCGGGTACAGATACGCAGTATTTT.